The source of this T cell receptor beta chain is a study of blood T cell repertoires in COVID-19. Study-wide background: Samples of COVID-19 (acute and convalescent) were obtained from the United States, Italy and Spain.

V shed 1 base and J shed 11 bases, with 6 bases lying between them. This CDR3 is 12 amino acids long. From germline, CDR1 is SEHNR and CDR2 FQNEAQ (reference sequence). This clone was seen just once. Original processing methods: Reference gene primer amplification gave estimated nucleated cell counts. Clones were sequenced by immunoSEQ multiplex PCR, and TCRdb holds only the in-frame ones, with some missing. From that table come the V and J calls and clone size; the DNA was used to work out D and trimming. The sample records about 150,000 clones, 70% to 90% being singletons. The rearrangement joins TRBV7-9 to TRBJ1-6; D uncertain. Sequenced material: peripheral blood. This clonotype originated in a woman between 50 and 59 years old with acute or convalescent COVID-19. For the CDR3, the DNA is TGTGCCAGCAGCTTAGAAGGAGCACCCCTCCACTTT. Residues: CASSLEGAPLHF.